The 25 T cell receptor beta chains in this list originate from one sample, sequenced in a study of T cell repertoires in cytomegalovirus infection. A single record per CDR3 protein comes from TCRdb applying MiXCR to the reads. The table has approximately 250,000 distinct CDR3 sequences, roughly 6.5% seen once. The sample was PBMCs. The receptor set was obtained from a human donor in good health (CMV status not recorded). Some clones in this sample may be carry-over from other donors' samples.

This clonotype has ten or more counts. The V and J genes are TRBV28 and TRBJ1-5, with D unresolved. This CDR3 has 15 amino acids. V lost 5 bases and J lost 0, with 11 bases in between. Looked up from germline, CDR1 is MDHEN and CDR2 is SYDVKM. As DNA, the CDR3 is TGTGCCAGCAGTCCTGAGAGATATAGCAATCAGCCCCAGCATTTT. Its translation is CASSPERYSNQPQHF.

This clonotype was recorded many times. The rearrangement uses TRBV7-3 and TRBJ2-2; 9 bases agree with TRBD1. The germline CDR1 and CDR2 sequences are SGHTA and FQGTGA. CDR3 length equals 15 residues. V lost 5 bases, J lost 6 bases, and 7 bases stayed unmatched. The CDR3 nucleotides read TGTGCCAGCAGCCGCGGACAGGGGAGGGCCGGGGAGCTGTTTTTT. Translation: CASSRGQGRAGELFF.

There are many counts of this clonotype. The CDR3 here is CASSLAVGGPAYGYTF. The CDR3 region has the DNA TGTGCCAGCAGCTTAGCGGTCGGGGGGCCCGCCTATGGCTACACCTTC. V gene TRBV7-2 combines with J gene TRBJ1-2; D may be TRBD1 (6 bases). The CDR3 spans 16 residues. CDR1 is SGHTA and CDR2 is FQGNSA in the germline V gene. Trimming pared 0 bases from V and 4 bases from J, leaving 15 bases between.

This clonotype was found many times. The chain combines TRBV7-2 with TRBJ2-3, with 11 bases matching TRBD2. CDR3 length: 16 residues. Trimming removed 1 base from V and 3 bases from J; junction bases left unmatched: 3. The germline V gene encodes CDR1 SGHTA and CDR2 FQGNSA. The DNA of the CDR3 is TGTGCCAGCAGCTTAGAGCTAGCGGGGGGAACAGATACGCAGTATTTT. It codes for CASSLELAGGTDTQYF.

The V gene is TRBV11-3, the J gene TRBJ2-1; 13 positions agree with TRBD2. CDR1 is SGHNT and CDR2 is YENEEA in the germline V gene. The CDR3 sequence is 16 residues long. V trimming: 0 bases; J trimming: 6 bases; junction bases outside the gene matches: 2. This CDR3 reads CASSLEGTSGTNEQFF. In DNA, the CDR3 is TGTGCCAGCAGCTTAGAGGGGACTAGCGGGACCAATGAGCAGTTCTTC.

This clonotype showed up many times. The V call is TRBV29-1, the J call TRBJ2-1; TRBD1 aligns across 7 bases. CDR3 length equals 16 residues. Trimming took 1 base from V and 0 from J; bases not matched to a gene: 6. Germline V CDR1 and CDR2: SQVTM, ANQGSEA. CDR3 loop: CSVEVGTASSYNEQFF. In nucleotides, the CDR3 is TGCAGCGTTGAAGTCGGGACAGCCAGCTCCTACAATGAGCAGTTCTTC.

This clonotype has at least ten counts. The rearrangement joins TRBV19 to TRBJ1-6; 8 bases agree with TRBD1. Germline lookup yields CDR1 LNHDA and CDR2 SQIVND (reference sequence). The CDR3 spans 15 residues. The J segment lost 8 bases and the V segment lost 6 bases, leaving 9 bases of the junction unmatched. Here the CDR3 DNA reads TGTGCCAGTAGCCTCGACAGGGGCGTGTATTCACCCCTCCACTTT. Translating it yields CASSLDRGVYSPLHF.

This clonotype showed up many times. The chain couples TRBV7-2 to TRBJ1-1; D remains unclear. The V end lost 8 bases, the J end lost 0 bases, and 10 bases lay between the germline ends. CDR3 length equals 13 residues. Germline V gene lookup returns CDR1 SGHTA and CDR2 FQGNSA. Written as DNA, the CDR3 is TGTGCCAGCTATCGGGAGATGAACACTGAAGCTTTCTTT. Translated, it gives CASYREMNTEAFF. The full variable domain, in which reference TRBV7-2 and TRBJ1-1 provide the parts outside the CDR3, is GAGVSQSPSNKVTEKGKDVELRCDPISGHTALYWYRQSLGQGLEFLIYFQGNSAPDKSGLPSDRFSAERTGGSVSTLTIQRTQQEDSAVYLCASYREMNTEAFFGQGTRLTVV.

In regard to this clonotype: Just one base apart from a much larger clone, this may be a read error. The chain combines TRBV18 with TRBJ1-1; D uncertain. CDR3 size: 12 residues. Germline CDR1 and CDR2: KGHSH and LQKENI. The CDR3 protein is CAGSPDLTEAFF. The CDR3 DNA is TGTGCCGGCTCACCGGATTTGACTGAAGCTTTCTTT.

At least ten counts were recorded for this clonotype. The chain uses TRBV28 and TRBJ1-1; maybe TRBD1 (6 bases). Trimming removed 8 bases from V and 4 bases from J, with 20 bases in between. Germline V gene data show CDR1 as MDHEN and CDR2 as SYDVKM. The CDR3 consists of 15 residues. In DNA form, the CDR3 reads TGTGCCAGCCTCCCTGGGGGGGGCTTTGGCACTGAAGCTTTCTTT. Amino acids: CASLPGGGFGTEAFF.

This clonotype has at least ten counts. The chain couples TRBV6-2 or TRBV6-3 to TRBJ2-2; TRBD1 matches 9 bases. Losses at the gene ends were 6 bases for V and 5 bases for J; bases not matched to a gene: 4. CDR3 length: 14 amino acids. The germline gives CDR1 MNHEY, CDR2 SVGEGT. This CDR3 is CASRGTGRTGELFF. In DNA form, the CDR3 reads TGTGCCAGCAGGGGGACAGGGAGAACCGGGGAGCTGTTTTTT.

Only a few counts were recorded for this clonotype. The chain combines TRBV29-1 with TRBJ1-1; D may be TRBD1 (6 bases). The germline V and J ends were trimmed by 6 bases and 2 bases, with 16 bases remaining between them. This CDR3 has 14 residues. The germline V gene has CDR1 SQVTM and CDR2 ANQGSEA. The CDR3 sequence is CSVAHGGLNTEAFF. CDR3 DNA: TGCAGCGTAGCCCACGGGGGGCTTAACACTGAAGCTTTCTTT.

The sample holds many counts of this clonotype. This sequence joins TRBV29-1 and TRBJ2-2, with 10 bases aligning to TRBD1. Germline V gene lookup returns CDR1 SQVTM and CDR2 ANQGSEA. The V and J ends lost 6 bases and 1 base, in that order; junction bases with no gene match: 5. The CDR3 consists of 15 residues. The CDR3 loop reads CSVTRTGGNTGELFF. The DNA of the CDR3 is TGCAGCGTCACCAGGACAGGGGGGAACACCGGGGAGCTGTTTTTT.

V usage is TRBV6-5 and J usage is TRBJ1-5, with D hard to call. CDR3 length: 13 residues. From germline, CDR1 is MNHEY and CDR2 SVGAGI. V lost 4 bases and J 7 bases, leaving 11 bases between the germline ends. CDR3 sequence (DNA): TGTGCCAGCAGTTTTCATAGGGAGCAGCCCCAGCATTTT. It is translated as CASSFHREQPQHF.

This clonotype was recorded at least ten times. This chain uses TRBV28 with TRBJ2-4, with a possible D match to TRBD2 (5 bases). The CDR3 sequence is 15 residues long. Trimming cost V 5 bases and J 1 base, with 12 bases left between them. CDR1 and CDR2 (germline): MDHEN, SYDVKM. The CDR3 spells CASSHPEVAKNIQYF. The CDR3 coding sequence is TGTGCCAGCAGTCATCCGGAGGTGGCCAAAAACATTCAGTACTTC.

CDR3 protein: CASSIENRGAGANVLTF. CDR3 in DNA: TGTGCCAGTAGTATAGAAAACAGGGGGGCCGGGGCCAACGTCCTGACTTTC. The V and J genes are TRBV19 and TRBJ2-6, with 8 bases lining up with TRBD1. Germline CDR1 reads LNHDA; CDR2 reads SQIVND (reference sequence). J lost 4 bases, V lost 0 bases, and 5 bases had no gene match. This CDR3 region has 17 residues.

The chain couples TRBV4-3 to TRBJ1-3, with D possibly matching TRBD1 (6 bases). Trimming shortened V by 7 bases and J by 0 bases, and 16 bases separated the two germline ends. Germline V gene lookup returns CDR1 LGHNA and CDR2 YSLEER. The CDR3 runs 16 residues. The chain's CDR3 is CASKSRGGHSGNTIYF. The CDR3, as DNA: TGCGCCAGCAAATCAAGGGGGGGTCACTCTGGAAACACCATATATTTT.

V is TRBV2 and J is TRBJ2-5; D assignment may be TRBD1 or TRBD2 (5 bases each). Germline V gene lookup returns CDR1 SNHLY and CDR2 FYNNEI. The CDR3 is 14 residues long. V lost 2 bases, J lost 4 bases, and 11 bases lay in between. CDR3 bases: TGTGCCAGCAGTGAACAGGGCCGGGGAGAGACCCAGTACTTC. It encodes CASSEQGRGETQYF.

In this sample, this clonotype turned up many times. This chain connects TRBV7-2 to TRBJ2-7; D may be TRBD2 (5 bases). V lost 5 bases and J 7 bases, leaving 12 bases between the germline ends. The CDR3 is made up of 12 amino acids. CDR1 is SGHTA, CDR2 FQGNSA, per germline. The CDR3 reads CASSSFTGEQYF. The CDR3 DNA sequence: TGTGCCAGCAGCAGCTTTACGGGAGAGCAGTACTTC.

This clonotype has a count of ten or more. The J gene is TRBJ2-2, the V gene TRBV7-2; no clear D. The germline V gene has CDR1 SGHTA and CDR2 FQGNSA. The CDR3 is made up of 15 amino acids. Trimming removed 5 bases at V and 0 bases at J, with 10 bases between. The CDR3 bases are TGTGCCAGCAGCCCGCGGACGGCGAACACCGGGGAGCTGTTTTTT. Its translation is CASSPRTANTGELFF.

This clonotype has a count of ten or more. The V gene is TRBV19, the J gene TRBJ1-1, with D perhaps matching TRBD1 (5 bases). V was shortened by 3 bases and J by 4 bases, with 18 bases between the two germline ends. Looked up from germline, CDR1 is LNHDA and CDR2 is SQIVND (reference sequence). The CDR3 is made up of 16 amino acids. CDR3: CASSMRDVVWPTEAFF. The CDR3 DNA follows: TGTGCCAGTAGTATGAGGGACGTTGTTTGGCCCACTGAAGCTTTCTTT.

This clonotype was seen repeatedly, ten times or more. The J gene is TRBJ1-1, the V gene TRBV5-1; weak D call: TRBD1 (6 bases). Germline-derived CDR1 and CDR2 are SGHRS and YFSETQ. Trimming pared 6 bases from V and 6 bases from J, leaving 21 bases between. The CDR3 length is 15 residues. The chain's CDR3 is CASNLIQGAGAEAFF. The DNA for the CDR3 is TGCGCCAGCAACCTGATACAGGGAGCGGGAGCTGAAGCTTTCTTT. Combining the CDR3 with reference TRBV5-1 and TRBJ1-1 gives the whole variable domain KAGVTQTPRYLIKTRGQQVTLSCSPISGHRSVSWYQQTPGQGLQFLFEYFSETQRNKGNFPGRFSGRQFSNSRSEMNVSTLELGDSALYLCASNLIQGAGAEAFFGQGTRLTVV.

This clonotype was found a few times. The chain recombines TRBV28 with TRBJ1-5, with TRBD1 matching 9 bases. V shed 4 bases, J shed 3 bases, and the junction held 10 bases outside the gene matches. The CDR3 consists of 17 residues. The V gene's germline CDR1 is MDHEN and CDR2 SYDVKM. CDR3 region: CASSSYSGTGFNQPQHF. CDR3 in DNA: TGTGCCAGCAGTTCCTATTCCGGGACAGGGTTCAATCAGCCCCAGCATTTT.

A note on this clonotype: A junction end diverges from the germline sequence, so it may reflect a read error. The V gene is TRBV5-6, the J gene TRBJ1-2; the D is unclear. This CDR3 is built from 16 residues. Looked up from germline, CDR1 is SGHDT and CDR2 is YYEEEE. CDR3 sequence: CASSSVPGQMLYGYTF. CDR3 sequence (DNA): TGTGCCAGCAGCTCGGTACCGGGTCAGATGCTCTATGGCTACACCTTT. The complete variable domain, with remaining parts taken from reference TRBV5-6 and TRBJ1-2, reads DAGVTQSPTHLIKTRGQQVTLRCSPKSGHDTVSWYQQALGQGPQFIFQYYEEEERQRGNFPDRFSGHQFPNYSSELNVNALLLGDSALYLCASSSVPGQMLYGYTFGSGTRLTVV.

This clonotype was seen many times. The chain links TRBV12-3 or TRBV12-4 to TRBJ1-6, with D possibly matching TRBD1 (5 bases). V lost 5 bases, J lost 7 bases, and 15 bases lay in between. The CDR3 has 15 residues. The CDR3 DNA reads as TGTGCCAGCAGTATCTCGCGGGGCCAGAATTCACCCCTCCACTTT. Translation: CASSISRGQNSPLHF.